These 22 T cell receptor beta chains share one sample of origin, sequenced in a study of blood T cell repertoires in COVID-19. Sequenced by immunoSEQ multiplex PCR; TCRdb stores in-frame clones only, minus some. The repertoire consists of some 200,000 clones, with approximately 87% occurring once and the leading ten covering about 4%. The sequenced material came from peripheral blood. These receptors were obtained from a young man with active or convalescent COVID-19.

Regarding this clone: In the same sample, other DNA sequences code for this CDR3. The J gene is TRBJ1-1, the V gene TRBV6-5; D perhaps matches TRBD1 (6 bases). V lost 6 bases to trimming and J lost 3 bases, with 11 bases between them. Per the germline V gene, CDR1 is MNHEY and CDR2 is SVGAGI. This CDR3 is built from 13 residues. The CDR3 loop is CASSYGQYTEAFF. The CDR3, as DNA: TGTGCCAGCAGCTACGGACAGTACACTGAAGCTTTCTTT.

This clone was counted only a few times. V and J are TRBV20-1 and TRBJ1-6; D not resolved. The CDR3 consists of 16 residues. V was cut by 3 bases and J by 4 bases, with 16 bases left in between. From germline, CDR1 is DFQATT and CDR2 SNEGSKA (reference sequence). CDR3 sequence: CSASKLTSFYNSPLHF. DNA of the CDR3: TGCAGTGCTAGTAAGCTCACGAGCTTTTATAATTCACCCCTCCACTTT.

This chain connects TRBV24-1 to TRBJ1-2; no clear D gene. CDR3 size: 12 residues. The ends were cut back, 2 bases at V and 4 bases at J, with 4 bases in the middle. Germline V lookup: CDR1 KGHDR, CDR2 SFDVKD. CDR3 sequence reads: CATSDSLYGYTF. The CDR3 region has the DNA TGTGCCACCAGTGATTCCCTCTATGGCTACACCTTC.

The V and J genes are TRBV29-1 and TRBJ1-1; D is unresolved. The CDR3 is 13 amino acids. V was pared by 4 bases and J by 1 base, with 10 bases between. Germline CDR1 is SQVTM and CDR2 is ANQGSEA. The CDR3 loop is CSVVGRKNTEAFF. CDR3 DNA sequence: TGCAGCGTTGTTGGCAGAAAGAACACTGAAGCTTTCTTT.

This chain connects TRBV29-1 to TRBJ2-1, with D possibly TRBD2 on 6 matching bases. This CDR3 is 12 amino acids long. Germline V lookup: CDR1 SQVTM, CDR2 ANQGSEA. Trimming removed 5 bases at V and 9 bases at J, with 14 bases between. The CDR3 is CSVSGRLSEQFF. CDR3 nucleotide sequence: TGCAGCGTTAGCGGGCGTTTAAGTGAGCAGTTCTTC.

The CDR3 is CASSAGTDNQPQHF. The CDR3 DNA is TGTGCCAGCAGTGCCGGGACAGACAATCAGCCCCAGCATTTT. The chain uses TRBV6-2 or TRBV6-3 and TRBJ1-5; 7 bases fit TRBD1. The CDR3 is 14 residues long. The V gene end was trimmed by 5 bases and the J gene end by 3 bases; junction bases not matched to a gene: 4. Germline values: CDR1 MNHEY, CDR2 SVGEGT.

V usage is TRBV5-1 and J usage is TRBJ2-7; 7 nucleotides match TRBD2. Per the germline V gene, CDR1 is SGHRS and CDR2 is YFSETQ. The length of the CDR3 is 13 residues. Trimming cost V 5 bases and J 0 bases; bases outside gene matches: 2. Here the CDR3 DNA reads TGCGCCAGCAGGGGGGGGAACTCCTACGAGCAGTACTTC. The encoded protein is CASRGGNSYEQYF. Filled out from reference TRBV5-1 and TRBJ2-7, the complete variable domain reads KAGVTQTPRYLIKTRGQQVTLSCSPISGHRSVSWYQQTPGQGLQFLFEYFSETQRNKGNFPGRFSGRQFSNSRSEMNVSTLELGDSALYLCASRGGNSYEQYFGPGTRLTVT.

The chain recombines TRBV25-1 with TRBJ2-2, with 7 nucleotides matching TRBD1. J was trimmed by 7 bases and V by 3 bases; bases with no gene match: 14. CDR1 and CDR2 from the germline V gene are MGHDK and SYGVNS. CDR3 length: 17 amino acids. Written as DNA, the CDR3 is TGTGCCAGCAGTGATCGAATTACAGGGGAAGAGGGCGGGGAGCTGTTTTTT. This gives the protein CASSDRITGEEGGELFF.

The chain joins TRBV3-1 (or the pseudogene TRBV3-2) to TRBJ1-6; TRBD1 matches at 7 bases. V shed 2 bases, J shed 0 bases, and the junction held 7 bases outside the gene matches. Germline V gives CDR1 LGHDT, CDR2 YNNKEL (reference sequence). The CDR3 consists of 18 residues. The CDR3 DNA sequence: TGTGCCAGCAGCCAATTTCCCGGGACAGCCTCCTATAATTCACCCCTCCACTTT. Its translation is CASSQFPGTASYNSPLHF.

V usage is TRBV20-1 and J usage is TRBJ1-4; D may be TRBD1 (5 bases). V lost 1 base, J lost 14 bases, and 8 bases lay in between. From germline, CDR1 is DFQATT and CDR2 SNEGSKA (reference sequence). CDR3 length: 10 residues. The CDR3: CSARAEGLFF. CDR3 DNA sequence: TGCAGTGCTAGAGCGGAGGGGCTGTTTTTT.

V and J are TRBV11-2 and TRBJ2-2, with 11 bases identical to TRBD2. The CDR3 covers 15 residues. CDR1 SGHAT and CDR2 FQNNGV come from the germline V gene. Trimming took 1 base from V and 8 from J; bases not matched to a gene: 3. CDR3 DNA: TGTGCCAGCAGCTTAGGTCTAGCGGGAGGAGGGGAGCTGTTTTTT. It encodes CASSLGLAGGGELFF. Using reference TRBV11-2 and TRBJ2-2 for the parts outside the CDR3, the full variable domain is EAGVAQSPRYKIIEKRQSVAFWCNPISGHATLYWYQQILGQGPKLLIQFQNNGVVDDSQLPKDRFSAERLKGVDSTLKIQPAKLEDSAVYLCASSLGLAGGGELFFGEGSRLTVL.

CDR3: CASSIDGEFYGYTF. DNA of the CDR3: TGTGCCAGTAGTATTGACGGAGAGTTCTATGGCTACACCTTC. The gene calls are TRBV19 and TRBJ1-2; no clear D gene. The CDR3 runs 14 residues. V was trimmed by 3 bases and J by 4 bases, leaving 12 bases between them. Germline V gene sequence: CDR1 LNHDA, CDR2 SQIVND (reference sequence).

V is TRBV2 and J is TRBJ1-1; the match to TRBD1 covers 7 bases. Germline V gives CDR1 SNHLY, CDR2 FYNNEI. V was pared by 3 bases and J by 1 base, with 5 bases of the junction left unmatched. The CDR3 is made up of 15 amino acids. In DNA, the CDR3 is TGTGCCAGCAGTGATCCAGGGGGGAAGAACACTGAAGCTTTCTTT. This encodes CASSDPGGKNTEAFF. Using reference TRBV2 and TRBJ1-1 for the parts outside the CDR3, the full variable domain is EPEVTQTPSHQVTQMGQEVILRCVPISNHLYFYWYRQILGQKVEFLVSFYNNEISEKSEIFDDQFSVERPDGSNFTLKIRSTKLEDSAMYFCASSDPGGKNTEAFFGQGTRLTVV.

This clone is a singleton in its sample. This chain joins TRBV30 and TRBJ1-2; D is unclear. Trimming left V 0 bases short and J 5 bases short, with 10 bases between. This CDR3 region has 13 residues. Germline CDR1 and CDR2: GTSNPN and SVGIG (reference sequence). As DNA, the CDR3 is TGTGCCTGGAGTGTAAACAGCCCGTATGGCTACACCTTC. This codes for CAWSVNSPYGYTF.

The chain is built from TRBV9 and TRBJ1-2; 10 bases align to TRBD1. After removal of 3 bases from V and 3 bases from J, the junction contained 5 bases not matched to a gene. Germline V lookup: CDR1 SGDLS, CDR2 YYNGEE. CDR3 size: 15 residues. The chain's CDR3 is CASSASGTGDYGYTF. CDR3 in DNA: TGTGCCAGCAGCGCCTCCGGGACAGGGGACTATGGCTACACCTTC.

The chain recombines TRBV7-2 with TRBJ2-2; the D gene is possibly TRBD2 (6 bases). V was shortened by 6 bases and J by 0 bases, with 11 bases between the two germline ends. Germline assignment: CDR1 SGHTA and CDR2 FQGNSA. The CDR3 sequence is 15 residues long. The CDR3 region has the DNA TGTGCCAGCAGAGCGGGTAGGACGAACACCGGGGAGCTGTTTTTT. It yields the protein CASRAGRTNTGELFF.

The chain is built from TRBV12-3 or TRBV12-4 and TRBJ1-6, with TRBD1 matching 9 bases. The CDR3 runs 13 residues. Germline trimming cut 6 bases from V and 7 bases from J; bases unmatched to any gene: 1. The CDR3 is CASRGTGNSPLHF. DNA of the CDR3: TGTGCCAGCAGGGGGACAGGGAATTCACCCCTCCACTTT.

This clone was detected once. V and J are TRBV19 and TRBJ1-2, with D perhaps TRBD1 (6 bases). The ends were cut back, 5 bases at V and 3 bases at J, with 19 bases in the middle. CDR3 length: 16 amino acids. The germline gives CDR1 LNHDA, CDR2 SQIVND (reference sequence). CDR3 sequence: CASSRNGQNIDYGYTF. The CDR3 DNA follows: TGTGCCAGTAGTCGAAATGGACAGAACATCGACTATGGCTACACCTTC.

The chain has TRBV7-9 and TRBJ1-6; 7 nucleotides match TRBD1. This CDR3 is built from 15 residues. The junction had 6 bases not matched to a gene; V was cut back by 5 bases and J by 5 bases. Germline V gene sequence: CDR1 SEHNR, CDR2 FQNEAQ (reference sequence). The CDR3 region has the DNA TGTGCCAGCAGCCGGGGGACAGCGAATAATTCACCCCTCCACTTT. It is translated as CASSRGTANNSPLHF.

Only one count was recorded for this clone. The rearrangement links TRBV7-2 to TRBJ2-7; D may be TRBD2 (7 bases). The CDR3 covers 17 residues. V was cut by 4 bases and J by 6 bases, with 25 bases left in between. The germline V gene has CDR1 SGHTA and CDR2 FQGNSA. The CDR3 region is CASSSRGGGQASVEQYF. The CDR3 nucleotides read TGTGCCAGCAGCTCAAGGGGCGGGGGACAAGCCTCGGTCGAGCAGTACTTC.

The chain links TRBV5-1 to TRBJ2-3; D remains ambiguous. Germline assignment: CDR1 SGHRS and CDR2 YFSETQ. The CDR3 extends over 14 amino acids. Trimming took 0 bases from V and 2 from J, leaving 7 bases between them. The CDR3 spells CASSLVQYTDTQYF. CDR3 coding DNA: TGCGCCAGCAGCTTGGTGCAGTACACAGATACGCAGTATTTT.

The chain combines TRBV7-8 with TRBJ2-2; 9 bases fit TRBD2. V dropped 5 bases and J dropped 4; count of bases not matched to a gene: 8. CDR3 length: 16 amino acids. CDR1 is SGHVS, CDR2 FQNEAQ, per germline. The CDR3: CASSLLAGWVTGELFF. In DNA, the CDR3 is TGTGCCAGCAGCCTCCTAGCGGGGTGGGTCACCGGGGAGCTGTTTTTT.